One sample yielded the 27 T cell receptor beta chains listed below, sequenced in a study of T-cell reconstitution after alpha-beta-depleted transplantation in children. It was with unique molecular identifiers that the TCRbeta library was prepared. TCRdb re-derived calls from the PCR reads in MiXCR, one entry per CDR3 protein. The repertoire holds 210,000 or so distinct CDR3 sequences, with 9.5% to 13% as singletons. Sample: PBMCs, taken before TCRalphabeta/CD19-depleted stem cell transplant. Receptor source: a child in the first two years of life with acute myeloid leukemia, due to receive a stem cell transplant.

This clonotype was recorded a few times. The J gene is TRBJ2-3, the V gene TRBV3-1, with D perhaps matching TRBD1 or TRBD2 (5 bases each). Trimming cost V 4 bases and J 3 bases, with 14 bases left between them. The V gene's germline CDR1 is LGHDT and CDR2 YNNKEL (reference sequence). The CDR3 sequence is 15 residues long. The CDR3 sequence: CASSPPEGLTDTQYF. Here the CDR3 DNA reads TGTGCCAGCAGCCCTCCCGAGGGGCTTACAGATACGCAGTATTTT.

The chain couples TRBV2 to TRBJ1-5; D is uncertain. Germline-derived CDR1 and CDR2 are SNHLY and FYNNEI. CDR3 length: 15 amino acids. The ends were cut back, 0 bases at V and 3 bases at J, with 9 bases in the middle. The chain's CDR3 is CASSEARRFNQPQHF. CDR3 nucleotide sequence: TGTGCCAGCAGTGAAGCGCGACGGTTCAATCAGCCCCAGCATTTT.

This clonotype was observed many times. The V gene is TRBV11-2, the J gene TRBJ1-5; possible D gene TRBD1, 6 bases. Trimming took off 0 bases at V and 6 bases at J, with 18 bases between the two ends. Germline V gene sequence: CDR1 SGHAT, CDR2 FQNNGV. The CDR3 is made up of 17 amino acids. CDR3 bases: TGTGCCAGCAGCTTAGAAGGTGGTGCAGGGGCAACTCAGCCCCAGCATTTT. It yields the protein CASSLEGGAGATQPQHF. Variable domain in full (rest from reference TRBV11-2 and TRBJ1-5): EAGVAQSPRYKIIEKRQSVAFWCNPISGHATLYWYQQILGQGPKLLIQFQNNGVVDDSQLPKDRFSAERLKGVDSTLKIQPAKLEDSAVYLCASSLEGGAGATQPQHFGDGTRLSIL.

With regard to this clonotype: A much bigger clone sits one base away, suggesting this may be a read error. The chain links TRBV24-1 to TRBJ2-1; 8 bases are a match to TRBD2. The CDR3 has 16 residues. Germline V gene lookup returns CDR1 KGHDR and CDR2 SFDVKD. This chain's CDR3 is CATSEPSGSSYNAQFF. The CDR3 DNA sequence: TGTGCCACCAGTGAGCCCAGCGGGAGCTCCTACAATGCGCAGTTCTTC.

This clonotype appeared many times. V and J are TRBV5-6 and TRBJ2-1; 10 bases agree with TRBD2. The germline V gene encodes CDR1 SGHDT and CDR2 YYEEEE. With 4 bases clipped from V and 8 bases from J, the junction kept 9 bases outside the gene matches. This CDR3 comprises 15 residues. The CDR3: CASSTSGRAGDEQFF. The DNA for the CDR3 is TGTGCCAGCAGCACCAGCGGGAGGGCCGGAGATGAGCAGTTCTTC.

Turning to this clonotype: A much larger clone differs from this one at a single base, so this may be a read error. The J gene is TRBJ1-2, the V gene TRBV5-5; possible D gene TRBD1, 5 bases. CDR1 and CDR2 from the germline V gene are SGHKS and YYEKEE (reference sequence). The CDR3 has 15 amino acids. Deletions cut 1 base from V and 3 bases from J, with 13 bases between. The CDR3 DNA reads TGTGCCAGCAGCTTGAGGTACAGGTTTTACTATGGCTACACCTTC. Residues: CASSLRYRFYYGYTF.

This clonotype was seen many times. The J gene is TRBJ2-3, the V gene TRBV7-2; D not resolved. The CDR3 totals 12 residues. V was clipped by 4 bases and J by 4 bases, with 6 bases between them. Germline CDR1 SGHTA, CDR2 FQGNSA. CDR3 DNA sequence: TGTGCCAGCAGCTCCGCCGCAGATACGCAGTATTTT. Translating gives CASSSAADTQYF.

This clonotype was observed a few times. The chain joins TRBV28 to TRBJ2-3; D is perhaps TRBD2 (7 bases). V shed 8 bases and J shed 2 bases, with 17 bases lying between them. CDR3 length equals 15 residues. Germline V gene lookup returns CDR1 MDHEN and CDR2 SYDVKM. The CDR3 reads CASPPGAGVTDTQYF. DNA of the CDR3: TGTGCCAGCCCCCCGGGGGCGGGAGTCACAGATACGCAGTATTTT.

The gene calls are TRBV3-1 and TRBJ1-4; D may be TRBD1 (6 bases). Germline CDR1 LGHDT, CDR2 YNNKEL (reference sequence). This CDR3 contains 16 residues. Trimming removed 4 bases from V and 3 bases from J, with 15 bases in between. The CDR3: CASSLREGGPNEKLFF. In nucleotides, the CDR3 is TGTGCCAGCAGCCTAAGGGAGGGGGGGCCTAATGAAAAACTGTTTTTT.

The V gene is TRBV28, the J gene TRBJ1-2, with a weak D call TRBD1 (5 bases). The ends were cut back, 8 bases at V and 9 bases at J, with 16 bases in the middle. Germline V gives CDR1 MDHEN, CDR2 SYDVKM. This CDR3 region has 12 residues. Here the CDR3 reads CASGRGIRSYTF. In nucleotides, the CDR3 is TGTGCCAGCGGGCGGGGGATTCGGAGCTACACCTTC.

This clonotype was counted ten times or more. This chain's CDR3 is CASKDQDLSDEYF. CDR3 DNA sequence: TGTGCCAGTAAAGACCAGGACTTGTCCGACGAGTACTTC. The V call is TRBV7-9, the J call TRBJ2-7; maybe TRBD2 (5 bases). The CDR3 contains 13 residues. Between the trimmed V and J ends, which lost 9 bases and 11 bases, there was a span of 23 bases. Germline V gene data show CDR1 as SEHNR and CDR2 as FQNEAQ (reference sequence).

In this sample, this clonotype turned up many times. CDR3 sequence reads: CASSAQTGAYNEQFF. CDR3 in DNA: TGCGCCAGCAGCGCCCAGACAGGGGCCTACAATGAGCAGTTCTTC. The chain combines TRBV5-1 with TRBJ2-1, with 8 bases that match TRBD1. Trimming at V came to 4 bases and at J to 2 bases, leaving 5 bases not matched to a gene. The germline CDR1 and CDR2 sequences are SGHRS and YFSETQ. The CDR3 extends over 15 amino acids.

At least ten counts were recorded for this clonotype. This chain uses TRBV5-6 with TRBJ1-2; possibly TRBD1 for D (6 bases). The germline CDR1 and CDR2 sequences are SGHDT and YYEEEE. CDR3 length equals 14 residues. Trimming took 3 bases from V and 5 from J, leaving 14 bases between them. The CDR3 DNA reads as TGTGCCAGCAGCTCCGACCCACAGGGATATGGCTACACCTTC. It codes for CASSSDPQGYGYTF.

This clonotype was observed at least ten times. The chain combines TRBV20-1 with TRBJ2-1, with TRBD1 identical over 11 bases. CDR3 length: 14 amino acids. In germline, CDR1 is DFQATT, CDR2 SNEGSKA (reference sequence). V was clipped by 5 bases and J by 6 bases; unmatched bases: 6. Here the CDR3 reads CSAPLGQGANEQFF. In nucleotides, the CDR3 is TGCAGTGCTCCGCTTGGACAGGGGGCCAATGAGCAGTTCTTC.

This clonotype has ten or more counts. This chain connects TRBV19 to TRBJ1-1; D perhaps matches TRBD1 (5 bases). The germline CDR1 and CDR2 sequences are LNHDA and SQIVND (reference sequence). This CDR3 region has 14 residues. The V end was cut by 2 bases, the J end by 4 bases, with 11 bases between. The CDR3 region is CASSIQGGSTEAFF. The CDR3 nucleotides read TGTGCCAGTAGTATACAGGGTGGAAGCACTGAAGCTTTCTTT.

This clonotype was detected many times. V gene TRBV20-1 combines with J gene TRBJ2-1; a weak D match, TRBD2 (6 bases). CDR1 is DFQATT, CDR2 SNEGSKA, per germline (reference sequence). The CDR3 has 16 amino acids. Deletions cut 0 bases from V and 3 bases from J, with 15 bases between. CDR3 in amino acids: CSARDLVGEVYNEQFF. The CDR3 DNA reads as TGCAGTGCTAGAGATCTCGTGGGGGAGGTCTACAATGAGCAGTTCTTC.

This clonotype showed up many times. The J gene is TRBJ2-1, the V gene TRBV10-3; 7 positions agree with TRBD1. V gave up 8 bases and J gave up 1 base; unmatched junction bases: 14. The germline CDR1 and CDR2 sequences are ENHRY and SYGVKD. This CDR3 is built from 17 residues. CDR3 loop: CAISGQVGSGSYNEQFF. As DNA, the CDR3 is TGTGCCATCTCCGGACAGGTCGGATCGGGGTCCTACAATGAGCAGTTCTTC.

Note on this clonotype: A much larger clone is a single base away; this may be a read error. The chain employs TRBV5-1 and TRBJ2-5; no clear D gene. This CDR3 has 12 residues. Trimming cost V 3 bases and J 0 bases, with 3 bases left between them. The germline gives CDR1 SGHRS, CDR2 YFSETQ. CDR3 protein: CASSWNQETQYF. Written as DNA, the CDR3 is TGCGCCAGCAGCTGGAACCAAGAGACCCAGTACTTC.

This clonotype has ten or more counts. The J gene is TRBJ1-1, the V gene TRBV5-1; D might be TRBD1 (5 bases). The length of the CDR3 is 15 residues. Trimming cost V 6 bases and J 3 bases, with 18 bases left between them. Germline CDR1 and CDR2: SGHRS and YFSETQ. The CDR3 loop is CASTPGGVKDTEAFF. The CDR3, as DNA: TGCGCCAGCACCCCCGGAGGGGTTAAGGACACTGAAGCTTTCTTT.

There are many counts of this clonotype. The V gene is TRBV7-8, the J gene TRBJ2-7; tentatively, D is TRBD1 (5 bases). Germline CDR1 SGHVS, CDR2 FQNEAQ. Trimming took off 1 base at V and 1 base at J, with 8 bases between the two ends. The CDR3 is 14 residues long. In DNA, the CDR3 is TGTGCCAGCAGCTTAGACAGGCGGTCCTACGAGCAGTACTTC. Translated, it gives CASSLDRRSYEQYF.

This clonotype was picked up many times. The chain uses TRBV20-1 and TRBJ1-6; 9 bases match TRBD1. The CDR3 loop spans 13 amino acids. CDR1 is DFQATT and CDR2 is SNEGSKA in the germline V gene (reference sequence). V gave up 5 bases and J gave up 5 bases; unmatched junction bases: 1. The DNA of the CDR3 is TGCAGTGCTGGACAGGGGAATAATTCACCCCTCCACTTT. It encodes CSAGQGNNSPLHF.

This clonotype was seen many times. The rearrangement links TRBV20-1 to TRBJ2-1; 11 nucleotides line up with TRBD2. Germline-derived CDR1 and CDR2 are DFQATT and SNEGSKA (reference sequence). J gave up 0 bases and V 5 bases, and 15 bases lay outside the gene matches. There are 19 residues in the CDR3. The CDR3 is CSALPGTSGHQASYNEQFF. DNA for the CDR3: TGCAGTGCTCTCCCCGGGACTAGCGGTCACCAAGCCTCCTACAATGAGCAGTTCTTC.

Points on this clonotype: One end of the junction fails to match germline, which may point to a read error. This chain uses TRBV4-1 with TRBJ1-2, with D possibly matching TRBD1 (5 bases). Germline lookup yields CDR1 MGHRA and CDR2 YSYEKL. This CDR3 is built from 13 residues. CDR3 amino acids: CASNQIEGHGYTF. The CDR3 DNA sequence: TGCGCCAGCAACCAAATAGAGGGGCATGGCTACACCTTC.

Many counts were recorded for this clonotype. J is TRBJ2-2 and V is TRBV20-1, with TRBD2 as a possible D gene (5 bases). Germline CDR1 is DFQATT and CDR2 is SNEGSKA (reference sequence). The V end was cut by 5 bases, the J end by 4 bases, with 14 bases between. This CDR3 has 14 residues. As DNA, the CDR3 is TGCAGTGCTCTATACTCAGAGGGCACCGGGGAGCTGTTTTTT. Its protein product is CSALYSEGTGELFF.

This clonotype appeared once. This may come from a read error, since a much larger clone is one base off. CDR3 bases: TGTGCCAGCAGCCCTGCCGGGACATACTCCTACAATGAGCAGTTCTTC. Translation gives CASSPAGTYSYNEQFF. This chain links TRBV6-2 or TRBV6-3 with TRBJ2-1, with D perhaps TRBD1 (6 bases). This CDR3 contains 16 residues. The V gene lost 6 bases and the J gene lost 0 bases, with 15 bases spanning the gap. Germline V lookup: CDR1 MNHEY, CDR2 SVGEGT.

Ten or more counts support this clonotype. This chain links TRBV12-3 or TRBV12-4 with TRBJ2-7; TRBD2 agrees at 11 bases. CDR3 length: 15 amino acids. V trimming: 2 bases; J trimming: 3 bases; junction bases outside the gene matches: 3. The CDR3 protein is CASSLMGTSGYEQYF. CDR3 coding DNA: TGTGCCAGCAGTTTAATGGGGACTAGCGGCTACGAGCAGTACTTC.

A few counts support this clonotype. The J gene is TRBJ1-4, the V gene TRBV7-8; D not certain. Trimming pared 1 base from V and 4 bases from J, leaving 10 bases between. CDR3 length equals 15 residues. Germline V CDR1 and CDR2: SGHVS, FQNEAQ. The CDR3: CASSLDPEDNEKLFF. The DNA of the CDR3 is TGTGCCAGCAGCTTAGACCCCGAGGATAATGAAAAACTGTTTTTT.